This is a list of T cell receptor beta chains from one sample in a study of T cell responses to AZD1222 COVID-19 vaccine. Generated by immunoSEQ multiplex PCR, the TCRdb table keeps only in-frame clones and is missing some. The data hold roughly 150,000 clones, with approximately 90% observed a single time. The sample was peripheral blood, taken 28 days after the second AZD1222 dose. The receptors originated from an adult who received the AZD1222 COVID-19 vaccine. Each CDR3 is given with its conserved first and last residue. The D gene is left open where the match is weak. Clone size is given for some rows only: seen once, a few or many times, or a class if the clone is expanded.

clone_size d_call j_call v_call cdr3_nt cdr3_aa
- TRBD2 TRBJ2-1 TRBV5-5 TGTGCCACCTTATCGCTCAGCGGGAGTGGGAATGAGCAGTTCTTC CATLSLSGSGNEQFF
- - TRBJ1-6 TRBV3-1/TRBV3-2 TGTGCCAGCAGCCAAGTAGGGTTCGACTCACCCCTCCACTTT CASSQVGFDSPLHF
once - TRBJ1-5 TRBV9 TGTGCCAGCAGCGTGGGGGGTCAGGGGCAGCCCCAGCATTTT CASSVGGQGQPQHF
- TRBD2 TRBJ2-7 TRBV13 TGTGCCAGCAGCCCCGGGACTAGCGGGAGGGCCGAGCAGTACTTC CASSPGTSGRAEQYF
- TRBD1 TRBJ1-1 TRBV13 TGTGCCAGCAGTCTCCTGGACAGGGGGAACACTGAAGCTTTCTTT CASSLLDRGNTEAFF
- - TRBJ1-5 TRBV4-2 TGTGCCAGCAGCCAAGATAAGGAGCCCCAGCATTTT CASSQDKEPQHF
once - TRBJ2-7 TRBV13 TGTGCCAGCAGCCGGGGGACGGTGAGCTCCTACGAGCAGTACTTC CASSRGTVSSYEQYF
- - TRBJ1-1 TRBV9 TGTGCCAGCAGCGTAATGGGACCCACCACTGAAGCTTTCTTT CASSVMGPTTEAFF
- - TRBJ1-4 TRBV14 TGTGCCAGCAGCCAACCCCGAGGGGGGGCAGGGACTAATGAAAAACTGTTTTTT CASSQPRGGAGTNEKLFF
- - TRBJ2-1 TRBV5-1 TGCGCCAGCAGTGGACTCTTATACAACAATGAGCAGTTCTTC CASSGLLYNNEQFF
- - TRBJ1-1 TRBV7-9 TGTGCCAGCAGGTTTCCCGATATGAACACTGAAGCTTTCTTT CASRFPDMNTEAFF
- - TRBJ2-5 TRBV5-6 TGTGCCAGCAGCTTGGCCACAGGGCGGCAAGAGACCCAGTACTTC CASSLATGRQETQYF
- - TRBJ1-5 TRBV6-4 TGTGCCAGCAGTGAGCAAGGTGGGAGGGGGCCCCAGCATTTT CASSEQGGRGPQHF
- - TRBJ1-1 TRBV12-5 TGTGCTAGTGGTTTGTTGGGGCACAGGGCTACTGAAGCTTTCTTT CASGLLGHRATEAFF